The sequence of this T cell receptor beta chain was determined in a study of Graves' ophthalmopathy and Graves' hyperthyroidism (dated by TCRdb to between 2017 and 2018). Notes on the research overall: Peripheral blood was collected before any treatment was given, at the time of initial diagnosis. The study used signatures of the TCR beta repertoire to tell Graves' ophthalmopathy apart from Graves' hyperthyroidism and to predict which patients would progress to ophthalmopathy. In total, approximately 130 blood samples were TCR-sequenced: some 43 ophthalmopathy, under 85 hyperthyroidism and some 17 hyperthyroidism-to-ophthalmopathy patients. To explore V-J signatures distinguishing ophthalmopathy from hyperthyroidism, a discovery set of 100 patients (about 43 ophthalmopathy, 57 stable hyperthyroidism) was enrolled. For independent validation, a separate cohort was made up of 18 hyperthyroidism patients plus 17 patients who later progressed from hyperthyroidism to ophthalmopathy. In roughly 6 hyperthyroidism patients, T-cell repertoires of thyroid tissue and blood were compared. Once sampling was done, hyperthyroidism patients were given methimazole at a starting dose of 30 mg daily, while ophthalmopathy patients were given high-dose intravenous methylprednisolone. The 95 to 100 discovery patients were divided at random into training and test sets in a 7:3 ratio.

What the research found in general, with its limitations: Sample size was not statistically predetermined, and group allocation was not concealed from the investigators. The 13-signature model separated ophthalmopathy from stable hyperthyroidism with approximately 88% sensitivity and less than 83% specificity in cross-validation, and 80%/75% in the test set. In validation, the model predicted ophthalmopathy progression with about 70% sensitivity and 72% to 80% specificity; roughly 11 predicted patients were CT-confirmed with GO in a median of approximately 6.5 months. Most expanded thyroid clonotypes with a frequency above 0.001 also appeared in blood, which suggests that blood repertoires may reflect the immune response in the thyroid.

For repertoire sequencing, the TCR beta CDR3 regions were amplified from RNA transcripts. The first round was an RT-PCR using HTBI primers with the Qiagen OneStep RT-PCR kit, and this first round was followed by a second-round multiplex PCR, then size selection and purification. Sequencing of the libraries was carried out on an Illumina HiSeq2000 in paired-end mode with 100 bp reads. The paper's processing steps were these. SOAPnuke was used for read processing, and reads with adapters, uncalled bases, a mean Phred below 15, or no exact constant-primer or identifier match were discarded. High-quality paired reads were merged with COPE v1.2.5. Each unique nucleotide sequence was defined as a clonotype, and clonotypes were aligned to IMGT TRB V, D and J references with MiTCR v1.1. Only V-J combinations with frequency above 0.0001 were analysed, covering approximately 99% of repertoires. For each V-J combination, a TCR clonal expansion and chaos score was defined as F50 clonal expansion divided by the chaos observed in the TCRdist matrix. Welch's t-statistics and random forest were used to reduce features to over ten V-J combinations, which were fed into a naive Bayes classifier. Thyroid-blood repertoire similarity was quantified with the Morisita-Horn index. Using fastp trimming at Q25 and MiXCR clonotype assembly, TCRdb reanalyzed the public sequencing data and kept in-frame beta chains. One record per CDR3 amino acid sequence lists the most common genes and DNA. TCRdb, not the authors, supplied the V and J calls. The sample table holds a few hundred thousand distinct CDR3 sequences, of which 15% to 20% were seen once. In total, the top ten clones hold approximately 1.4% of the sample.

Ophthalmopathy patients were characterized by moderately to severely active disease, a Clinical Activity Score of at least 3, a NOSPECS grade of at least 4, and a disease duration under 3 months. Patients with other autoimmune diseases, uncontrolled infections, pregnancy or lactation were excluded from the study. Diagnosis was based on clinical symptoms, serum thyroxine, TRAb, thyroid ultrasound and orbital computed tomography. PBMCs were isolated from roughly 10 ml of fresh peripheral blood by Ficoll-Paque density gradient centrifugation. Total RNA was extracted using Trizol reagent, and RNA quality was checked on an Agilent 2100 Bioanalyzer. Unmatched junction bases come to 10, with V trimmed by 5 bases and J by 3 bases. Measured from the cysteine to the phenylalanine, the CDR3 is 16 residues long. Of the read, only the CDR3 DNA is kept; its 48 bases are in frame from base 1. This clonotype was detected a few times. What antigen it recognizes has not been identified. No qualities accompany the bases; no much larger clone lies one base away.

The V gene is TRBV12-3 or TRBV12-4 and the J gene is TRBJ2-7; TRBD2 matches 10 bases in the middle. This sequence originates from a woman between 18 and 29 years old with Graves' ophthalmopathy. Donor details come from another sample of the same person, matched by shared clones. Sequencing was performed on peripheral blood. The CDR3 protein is CASSLGASGSNYEQYF. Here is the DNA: TGTGCCAGCAGTCTCGGGGCTAGCGGGAGTAACTACGAGCAGTACTTC.